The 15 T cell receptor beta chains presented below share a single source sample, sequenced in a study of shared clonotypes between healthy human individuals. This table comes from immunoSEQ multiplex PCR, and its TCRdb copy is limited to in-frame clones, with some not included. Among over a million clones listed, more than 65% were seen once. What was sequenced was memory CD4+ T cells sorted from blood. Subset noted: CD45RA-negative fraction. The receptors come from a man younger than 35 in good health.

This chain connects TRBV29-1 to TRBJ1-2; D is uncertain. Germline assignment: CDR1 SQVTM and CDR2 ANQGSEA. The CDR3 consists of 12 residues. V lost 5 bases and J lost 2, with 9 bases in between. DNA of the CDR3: TGCAGCGTTTCCCTAGGGAACTATGGCTACACCTTC. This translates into CSVSLGNYGYTF.

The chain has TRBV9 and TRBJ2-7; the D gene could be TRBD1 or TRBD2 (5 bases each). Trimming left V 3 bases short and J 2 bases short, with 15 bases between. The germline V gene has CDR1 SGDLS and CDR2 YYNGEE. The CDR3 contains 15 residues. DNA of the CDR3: TGTGCCAGCAGCGCCCAGGGAGCGGCCGCCTACGAGCAGTACTTC. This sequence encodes CASSAQGAAAYEQYF.

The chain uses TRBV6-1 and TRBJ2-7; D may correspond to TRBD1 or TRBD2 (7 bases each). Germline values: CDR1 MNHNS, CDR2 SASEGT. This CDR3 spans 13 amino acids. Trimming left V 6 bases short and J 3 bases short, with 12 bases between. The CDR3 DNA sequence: TGTGCCAGCAGGGCAGGGGGGGGCTACGAGCAGTACTTC. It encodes CASRAGGGYEQYF.

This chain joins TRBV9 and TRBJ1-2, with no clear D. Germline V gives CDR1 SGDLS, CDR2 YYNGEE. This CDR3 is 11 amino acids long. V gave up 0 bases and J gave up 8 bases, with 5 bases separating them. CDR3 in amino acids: CASSVGLGYTF. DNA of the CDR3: TGTGCCAGCAGCGTAGGGCTCGGCTACACCTTC.

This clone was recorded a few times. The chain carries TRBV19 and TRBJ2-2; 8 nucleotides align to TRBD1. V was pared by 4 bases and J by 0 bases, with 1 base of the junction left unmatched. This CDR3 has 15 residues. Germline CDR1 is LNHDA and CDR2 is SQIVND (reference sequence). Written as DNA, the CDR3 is TGTGCCAGTAGTACAGGGGGCGCGAACACCGGGGAGCTGTTTTTT. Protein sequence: CASSTGGANTGELFF.

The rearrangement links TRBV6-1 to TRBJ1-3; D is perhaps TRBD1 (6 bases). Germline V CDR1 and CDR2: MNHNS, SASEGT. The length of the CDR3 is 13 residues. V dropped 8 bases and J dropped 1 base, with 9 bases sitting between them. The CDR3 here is CASATGSGNTIYF. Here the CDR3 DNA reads TGTGCCAGCGCCACAGGGTCTGGAAACACCATATATTTT.

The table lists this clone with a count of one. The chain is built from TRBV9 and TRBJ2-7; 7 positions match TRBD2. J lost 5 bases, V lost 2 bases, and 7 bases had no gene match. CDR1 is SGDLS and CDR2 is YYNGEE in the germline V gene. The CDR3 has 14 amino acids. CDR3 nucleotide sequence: TGTGCCAGCAGCGTGGGGGGAGGGGACCACGAGCAGTACTTC. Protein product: CASSVGGGDHEQYF.

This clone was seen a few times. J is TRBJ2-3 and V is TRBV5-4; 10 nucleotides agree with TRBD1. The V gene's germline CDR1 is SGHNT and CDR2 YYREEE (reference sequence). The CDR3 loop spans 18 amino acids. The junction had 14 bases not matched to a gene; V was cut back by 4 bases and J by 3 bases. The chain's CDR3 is CASSRSGTGARGTDTQYF. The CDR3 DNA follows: TGTGCCAGCAGCCGGTCCGGGACAGGGGCCCGGGGGACAGATACGCAGTATTTT.

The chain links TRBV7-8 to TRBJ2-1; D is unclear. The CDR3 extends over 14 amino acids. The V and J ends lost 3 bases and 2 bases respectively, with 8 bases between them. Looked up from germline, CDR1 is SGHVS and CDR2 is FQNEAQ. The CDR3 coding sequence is TGTGCCAGCAGCTTTGGCGGACCCTACAATGAGCAGTTCTTC. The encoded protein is CASSFGGPYNEQFF.

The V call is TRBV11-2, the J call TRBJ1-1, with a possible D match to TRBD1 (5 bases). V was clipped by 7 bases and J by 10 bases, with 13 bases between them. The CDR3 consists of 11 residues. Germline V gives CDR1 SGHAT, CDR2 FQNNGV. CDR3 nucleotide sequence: TGTGCCAGCAAAGAGGGGCCGACAGCTTTCTTT. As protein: CASKEGPTAFF.

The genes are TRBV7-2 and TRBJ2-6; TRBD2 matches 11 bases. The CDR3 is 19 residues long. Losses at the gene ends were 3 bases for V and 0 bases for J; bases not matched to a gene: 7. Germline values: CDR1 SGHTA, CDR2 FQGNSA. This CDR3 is CASSFTGTSGFSGANVLTF. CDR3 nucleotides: TGTGCCAGCAGCTTTACCGGGACTAGCGGATTCTCTGGGGCCAACGTCCTGACTTTC.

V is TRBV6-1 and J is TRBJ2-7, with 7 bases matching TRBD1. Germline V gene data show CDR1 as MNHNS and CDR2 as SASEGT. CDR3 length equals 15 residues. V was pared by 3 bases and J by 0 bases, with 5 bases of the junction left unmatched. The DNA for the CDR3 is TGTGCCAGCAGTGAGGGGACAGTCAGCTCCTACGAGCAGTACTTC. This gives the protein CASSEGTVSSYEQYF.

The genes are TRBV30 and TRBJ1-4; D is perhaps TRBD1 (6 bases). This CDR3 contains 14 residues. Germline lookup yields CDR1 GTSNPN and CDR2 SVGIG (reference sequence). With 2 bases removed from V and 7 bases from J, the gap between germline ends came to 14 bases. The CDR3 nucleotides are TGTGCCTGGAGTAAGGGGGAGGGGTTTGAAAAACTGTTTTTT. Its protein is CAWSKGEGFEKLFF.

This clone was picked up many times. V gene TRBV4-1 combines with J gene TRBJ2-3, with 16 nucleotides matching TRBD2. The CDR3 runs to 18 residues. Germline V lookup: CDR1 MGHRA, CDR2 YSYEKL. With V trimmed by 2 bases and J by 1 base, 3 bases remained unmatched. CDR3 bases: TGCGCCAGCAGCCAATCGGGACTAGCGGGAGGGGGCACAGATACGCAGTATTTT. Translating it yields CASSQSGLAGGGTDTQYF.

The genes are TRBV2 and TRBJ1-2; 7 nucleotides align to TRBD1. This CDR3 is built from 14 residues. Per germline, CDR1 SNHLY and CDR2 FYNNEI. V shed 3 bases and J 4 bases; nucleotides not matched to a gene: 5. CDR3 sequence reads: CASSDQGVTYGYTF. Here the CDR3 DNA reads TGTGCCAGCAGTGACCAGGGGGTGACCTATGGCTACACCTTC.